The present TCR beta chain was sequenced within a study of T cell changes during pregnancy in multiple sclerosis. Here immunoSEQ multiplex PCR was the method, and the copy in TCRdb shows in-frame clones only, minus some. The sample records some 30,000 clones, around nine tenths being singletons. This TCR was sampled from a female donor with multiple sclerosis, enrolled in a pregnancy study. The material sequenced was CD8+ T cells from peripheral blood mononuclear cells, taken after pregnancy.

The CDR3 loop reads CSVEAYDRGTSYNEQFF. CDR3 DNA sequence: TGCAGCGTTGAAGCCTACGACAGGGGCACCTCCTACAATGAGCAGTTCTTC. The chain employs TRBV29-1 and TRBJ2-1; 8 bases map to TRBD1. Per the germline V gene, CDR1 is SQVTM and CDR2 is ANQGSEA. The CDR3 length is 17 residues. V lost 1 base to trimming and J lost 0 bases; unmatched junction nucleotides: 8.